This T cell receptor (beta chain) was obtained from a study of blood T cell repertoires in COVID-19. In the study overall: There were acute and convalescent COVID-19 samples, and they came from the United States, Italy and Spain. T cells, B-cell-depleted T cells, or PBMCs provided the cDNA or gDNA that served as material.

Original processing methods: The assay estimated nucleated cells by amplifying reference gene primers. Using immunoSEQ multiplex PCR, the repertoire was profiled, and TCRdb retains in-frame clones only, with some absent. Clone size and V and J calls were adopted from that table, with D and trimming inferred from the DNA. Among 55,000 to 85,000 clones listed, roughly 77% were seen once. Germline trimming cut 7 bases from V and 5 bases from J; bases unmatched to any gene: 9. The CDR3 is 14 residues long. The germline gives CDR1 SGHAT, CDR2 FQNNGV. The chain carries TRBV11-2 and TRBJ2-7; 9 nucleotides line up with TRBD1. The source material was peripheral blood. This clonotype was obtained from a woman in her seventies with acute or convalescent COVID-19. CDR3 sequence: CASNIRGQGNEQYF. The CDR3 nucleotides are TGTGCCAGCAACATTAGGGGACAGGGCAACGAGCAGTACTTC.